Included here is one T cell receptor (beta chain) sequence, with context. The antigen it binds to is not known. The record has no base qualities; no much larger clone is one base away. These data are taken from a study of blood T cell repertoires in COVID-19 (dated by TCRdb to 2019 to 2021). Context from the whole study: The collaborator samples originated in the United States, Italy and Spain and spanned the acute and convalescent phases of COVID-19. The prospective study material was composed of cDNA or gDNA derived from T cells, B-cell-depleted T cells, or PBMCs. Deeply sampled blood TCRbeta repertoires from subjects exposed to, actively infected with, or recovered from COVID-19 were included in the dataset. The repertoires were made available in a free public database intended to serve as a resource for research on the immune response to SARS-CoV-2. The samples were drawn from two sources: the first 160 participants of the ongoing ImmuneRACE study, and approximately 1,300 subjects contributed by 6 global collaborators. A de-identified subject ID, COVID-19 status, age in years and sex were almost always included in the sample metadata. Where available, HLA class I and class II types were obtained from metadata supplied by the sample provider rather than from assay-based typing.

At one collaborating source in Seattle, patients were enrolled during active infection and were followed longitudinally through the course of disease. The collaborating institutions used their own protocols to collect whole blood in K2EDTA tubes. For TCRbeta analysis, collaborator samples were shipped as frozen whole blood, as isolated PBMCs, or as DNA extracted from either sample type. General conclusions and limits of the study: The quantity of clinical and demographic metadata differed by source and by participant and was supplied without curation.

The germline V gene (reference sequence) provides CDR1 MNHNY and CDR2 SVGAGI. At the junction V is shortened by 2 bases and J by 10 bases, with 15 bases in between. The CDR3 holds 15 amino acids from the cysteine to the phenylalanine. Only CDR3 DNA is held: 45 bases, read in frame from base 1. TCRbeta CDR3 regions were amplified from genomic DNA using the immunoSEQ Assay, a bias-controlled multiplex PCR. Under the source paper's analysis protocol: Within the assay, amplification of reference gene primers was used to estimate how many nucleated cells each sample contained. To quantify the absolute abundance of each unique TCRbeta CDR3 rearrangement, sequence reads were collapsed and filtered. Productive Simpson clonality was computed per sample as the square root of Simpson's diversity index over productive rearrangements. Not all clones reach the TCRdb copy of this immuneACCESS table, which keeps in-frame sequences only. Checked studies attribute under half of the gap to unresolved V genes and leave the rest unexplained. From that table come the V and J calls and clone size; the DNA was used to work out D and trimming. The sample includes about 180,000 clones, with roughly 78% observed a single time. The top ten constitute more than 7% of the sample.

The sequencing input was peripheral blood. The source of this sequence is a woman in her sixties with COVID-19, enrolled during active disease. This chain joins TRBV6-6 to TRBJ1-6; TRBD1 is perhaps the D gene, given 5 matching bases. The DNA sequence is as follows: TGTGCCAGCAGTTACACCCTGCAGGGCCCATCACCCCTCCACTTT. The translation is CASSYTLQGPSPLHF.